These 16 T cell receptor beta chains were all obtained from the same sample, sequenced in a study of glioma-infiltrating T cells. The iRepertoire nested amplicon-rescue multiplex PCR amplified TCR alpha and beta CDR3s from RNA. Using its own MiXCR run on the multiplex PCR reads, TCRdb lists one record per CDR3 protein. The sample shows over 130,000 distinct CDR3 sequences, about 39% of them seen only once. Sample: glioma tissue, nonneoplastic brain tissue, or PBMCs (not recorded which). These receptors came from a human donor with low-grade glioma or glioblastoma, undergoing nonglioma brain surgery, or in good health (not recorded which).

This clonotype was found a few times. J is TRBJ2-7 and V is TRBV6-1; 9 bases are a match to TRBD1. The CDR3 consists of 15 residues. The germline V gene has CDR1 MNHNS and CDR2 SASEGT. With 5 bases clipped from V and 5 bases from J, the junction kept 10 bases outside the gene matches. The CDR3 DNA follows: TGTGCCAGCAGTCGGGAAACGGGACAGGGCCACGAGCAGTACTTC. Protein sequence: CASSRETGQGHEQYF.

Details on this clonotype: Mismatch with germline at one junction end may stem from a read error. The chain recombines TRBV2 with TRBJ1-4, with D possibly being TRBD1 (5 bases). The germline V gene encodes CDR1 SNHLY and CDR2 FYNNEI. The CDR3 contains 17 residues. The CDR3: CASSLEPGQATNEKLFF. The CDR3 coding sequence is TGCGCCAGCAGCCTAGAGCCAGGGCAAGCAACTAATGAAAAACTGTTTTTT. The full variable domain, rest sourced from reference TRBV2 and TRBJ1-4, is EPEVTQTPSHQVTQMGQEVILRCVPISNHLYFYWYRQILGQKVEFLVSFYNNEISEKSEIFDDQFSVERPDGSNFTLKIRSTKLEDSAMYFCASSLEPGQATNEKLFFGSGTQLSVL.

This chain connects TRBV12-3 or TRBV12-4 to TRBJ1-4, with D possibly TRBD1 on 6 matching bases. V lost 6 bases to trimming and J lost 4 bases, with 12 bases between them. This CDR3 spans 14 amino acids. CDR3 nucleotides: TGTGCCAGCAGAGAAGGACAGCGTAATGAAAAACTGTTTTTT. Protein sequence: CASREGQRNEKLFF.

This clonotype was counted between two and nine times. The chain couples TRBV28 to TRBJ1-5; 9 bases fit TRBD1. The CDR3 totals 16 residues. Germline V gene data show CDR1 as MDHEN and CDR2 as SYDVKM. Trimming cost V 3 bases and J 3 bases; bases outside gene matches: 6. For the CDR3, the DNA is TGTGCCAGCAGTTTCGAGGGACAGGGAATCAATCAGCCCCAGCATTTT. It yields the protein CASSFEGQGINQPQHF.

The genes are TRBV7-3 and TRBJ2-1; D not resolved. The germline V and J ends were trimmed by 4 bases and 8 bases, with 12 bases remaining between them. Germline V gene lookup returns CDR1 SGHTA and CDR2 FQGTGA. The CDR3 covers 13 residues. Here the CDR3 DNA reads TGTGCCAGCAGCTACGCGTACTTGGATGAGCAGTTCTTC. It is translated as CASSYAYLDEQFF.

The chain combines TRBV20-1 with TRBJ2-3, with D perhaps matching TRBD1 (5 bases). The J call may be wrong; the DNA end is better matched by TRBJ1-5. The germline V gene encodes CDR1 DFQATT and CDR2 SNEGSKA (reference sequence). The CDR3 runs 13 residues. The CDR3 coding sequence is TGCAGTGCTAGTCAGTGGGGCACAGATACGCAGCATTTT. It encodes CSASQWGTDTQHF.

The chain links TRBV6-6 to TRBJ2-7; 9 bases line up with TRBD1. Germline loops: CDR1 MNHNY, CDR2 SVGAGI (reference sequence). The V segment lost 7 bases and the J segment 7 bases; nucleotides outside the gene matches: 14. CDR3 length equals 15 residues. CDR3 coding DNA: TGTGCCAGCACAAAAGACCCGGACAGGGGATGGGAGCAGTACTTC. As protein: CASTKDPDRGWEQYF.

The chain couples TRBV20-1 to TRBJ2-3; D possibly corresponds to TRBD2 (6 bases). CDR1 and CDR2 (germline): DFQATT, SNEGSKA (reference sequence). Trimming shortened V by 3 bases and J by 5 bases, and 15 bases separated the two germline ends. CDR3 length: 14 amino acids. CDR3: CSARKGGKGDTQYF. CDR3 coding DNA: TGCAGTGCTAGGAAGGGCGGGAAAGGAGATACGCAGTATTTT.

The chain is built from TRBV20-1 and TRBJ2-1; 7 bases match TRBD1. Trimming at V came to 6 bases and at J to 3 bases, leaving 11 bases not matched to a gene. Germline V gives CDR1 DFQATT, CDR2 SNEGSKA (reference sequence). This CDR3 spans 15 amino acids. The CDR3 is CSALNQQGNYNEQFF. The CDR3 nucleotides are TGCAGTGCCCTCAATCAACAGGGGAACTACAATGAGCAGTTCTTC.

This clonotype was observed a few times. This sequence joins TRBV6-2 or TRBV6-3 and TRBJ2-1; 12 positions agree with TRBD2. The V gene end was trimmed by 7 bases and the J gene end by 7 bases; junction bases not matched to a gene: 14. CDR1 is MNHEY and CDR2 is SVGEGT in the germline V gene. The CDR3 loop spans 17 amino acids. The CDR3 region is CASIPLVTSGSRNEQFF. CDR3 DNA: TGTGCCAGCATACCCCTCGTGACTAGCGGGAGTCGGAATGAGCAGTTCTTC.

This chain's CDR3 is CASSYSIRKDSNQPQHF. CDR3 coding DNA: TGTGCCAGCAGTTACTCGATCAGAAAGGATAGCAATCAGCCCCAGCATTTT. The chain employs TRBV6-6 and TRBJ1-5, with D uncertain. The germline gives CDR1 MNHNY, CDR2 SVGAGI (reference sequence). This CDR3 region has 17 residues. The V end lost 0 bases, the J end lost 0 bases, and 12 bases lay between the germline ends.

The chain recombines TRBV28 with TRBJ1-2; 7 positions match TRBD1. Per germline, CDR1 MDHEN and CDR2 SYDVKM. This CDR3 spans 16 amino acids. V dropped 6 bases and J dropped 2; count of bases not matched to a gene: 12. The CDR3 here is CASSSGTASLNYGYTF. The CDR3 bases are TGTGCCAGCAGCTCCGGGACAGCCAGTCTAAACTATGGCTACACCTTC.

J is TRBJ2-3 and V is TRBV6-4; the D gene is possibly TRBD1 (6 bases). The CDR3 loop spans 14 amino acids. CDR1 and CDR2 from the germline V gene are MRHNA and SNTAGT. The ends were cut back, 3 bases at V and 2 bases at J, with 9 bases in the middle. CDR3 in amino acids: CASSETGSTDTQYF. The DNA for the CDR3 is TGTGCCAGCAGTGAAACAGGGTCCACAGATACGCAGTATTTT.

The chain has TRBV20-1 and TRBJ2-7; no clear D gene. CDR3 length equals 11 residues. CDR1 DFQATT and CDR2 SNEGSKA come from the germline V gene (reference sequence). CDR3 loop: CSAKQTYEQYF. The CDR3 region has the DNA TGCAGCGCCAAACAAACTTACGAGCAGTACTTC.

The genes are TRBV20-1 and TRBJ2-7; possible D gene TRBD2, 6 bases. Germline loops: CDR1 DFQATT, CDR2 SNEGSKA (reference sequence). CDR3 length equals 15 residues. V was trimmed by 0 bases and J by 3 bases, leaving 15 bases between them. This CDR3 is CSARDPNMEGYEQYF. The DNA for the CDR3 is TGCAGTGCTAGAGACCCGAATATGGAGGGCTACGAGCAGTACTTC.

This clonotype was observed many times. The J gene is TRBJ2-7, the V gene TRBV7-2; 9 positions match TRBD2. Trimming took 5 bases from V and 2 from J; bases not matched to a gene: 7. Germline CDR1 SGHTA, CDR2 FQGNSA. There are 15 residues in the CDR3. The CDR3 region is CASSPTGLAAYEQYF. The CDR3 DNA follows: TGTGCCAGCAGCCCAACGGGACTAGCAGCCTACGAGCAGTACTTC. The variable domain in full, completed from reference TRBV7-2 and TRBJ2-7, reads GAGVSQSPSNKVTEKGKDVELRCDPISGHTALYWYRQSLGQGLEFLIYFQGNSAPDKSGLPSDRFSAERTGGSVSTLTIQRTQQEDSAVYLCASSPTGLAAYEQYFGPGTRLTVT.